The subject of this entry is one TCR beta chain. The antigen is undetermined. The entry originates in a study of T-cell memory formation after mild COVID-19. General study points: Certain responding clones were present in pre-infection memory, suggesting participation of cross-reactive memory. Contracting clones from day 15 to 85 had balanced CD4/CD8; later expanders favoured CD4+.

Sample barcodes and UMIs were carried by the TCR alpha and TCR beta cDNA libraries that 5'RACE generated with constant-segment primers. TCRdb analysed the 5' RACE reads with MiXCR anew, one entry per CDR3 protein. Here the sample spans a few hundred thousand distinct CDR3 sequences, around 20% being singletons. The sequence was obtained from a man between 18 and 29 years old who had mild COVID-19 (a few samples of this study predate the infection). Cell type and time point are not known. Input material: PBMCs or a T cell subset sorted from them (not recorded which).

The CDR3 loop is CASSPQISTGSRTEAFF. CDR3 nucleotide sequence: TGCGCCAGCAGCCCCCAGATTTCGACAGGGAGTAGGACTGAAGCTTTCTTT. The chain uses TRBV4-3 and TRBJ1-1; TRBD1 agrees at 7 bases. Germline V CDR1 and CDR2: LGHNA, YSLEER. V lost 4 bases to trimming and J lost 5 bases; unmatched junction nucleotides: 16. The CDR3 is made up of 17 amino acids.